This T cell receptor beta chain came from a study of blood T cell repertoires in COVID-19. Study background: COVID-19 samples collected from the United States, Italy and Spain covered acute and convalescent phases.

In the study's own analysis: The assay estimated nucleated cells by amplifying reference gene primers. The assay was immunoSEQ multiplex PCR, and TCRdb's table has in-frame clones only and misses some. V and J calls and clone size follow that table, whereas D and trimming were derived from the DNA. The sample shows 160,000 or so clones, roughly 80% of them seen only once. This clone was counted only a few times. Looked up from germline, CDR1 is MNHEY and CDR2 is SMNVEV (reference sequence). J was trimmed by 3 bases and V by 0 bases; bases with no gene match: 5. The CDR3 covers 15 residues. The sequencing input was peripheral blood. The chain couples TRBV27 to TRBJ2-7; 7 positions match TRBD2. The receptor's source is a woman of 80 years or more with acute or convalescent COVID-19. In DNA form, the CDR3 reads TGTGCCAGCAGTTTATCTCCTAGCGGAAACTACGAGCAGTACTTC. Its protein is CASSLSPSGNYEQYF.